This T cell receptor (beta chain) is from a study of T-cell memory formation after mild COVID-19. Study background: In these data, TCR clusters were largely donor specific. Points from the study as a whole: Cross-reactive memory appears to have joined, as suggested by some responding clones showing up in pre-infection memory.

This clonotype was seen a handful of times. Its matching antigen is unknown. This CDR3 has 13 residues. Trimming pared 6 bases from V and 2 bases from J, leaving 10 bases between. MiXCR, applied by TCRdb to the 5' RACE reads, yields one record per CDR3 protein. The sample carries 190,000 or so distinct CDR3 sequences, over 20% recorded once. The gene calls are TRBV12-3 or TRBV12-4 and TRBJ1-2; no definite D call. This TCR was recovered from an adult woman who had mild COVID-19 (a few samples of this study predate the infection). Cell type and time point are not known. Sequenced input: PBMCs or a T cell subset sorted from them (not recorded which). DNA of the CDR3: TGTGCCAGCAGCCGCCAGGCGAACTATGGCTACACCTTC. Protein: CASSRQANYGYTF.